This paragraph covers one TCR beta chain sequence. The same CDR3 is also encoded by other DNA sequences in this sample. CDR3 length: 13 residues. With 5 bases removed from V and 6 bases from J, the gap between germline ends came to 11 bases. The V gene's germline CDR1 is LNHDA and CDR2 SQIVND (reference sequence). Original processing notes: Amplification of reference gene primers provided the estimated nucleated cell counts. Libraries were prepared by immunoSEQ multiplex PCR; TCRdb keeps only in-frame clonotypes and omits some of them. V and J calls and clone size are copied from that table; D and trimming were computed from the DNA. The sample holds some 100,000 clones, 92% seen once. These data originate in a study of blood T cell repertoires in COVID-19. Study at large: The United States, Italy and Spain provided the acute and convalescent COVID-19 samples. PBMCs, B-cell-depleted T cells, or T cells were the source of the cDNA or gDNA that made up the material.

The receptor's source is a man over 45 with active COVID-19. The chain carries TRBV19 and TRBJ1-5; TRBD1 is a possible D gene (5 bases). Sequencing used peripheral blood. The CDR3 coding sequence is TGTGCCAGTAGTGGCCAGGGCGGTCAGCCCCAGCATTTT. Translated: CASSGQGGQPQHF. Looking up the rest from reference TRBV19 and TRBJ1-5 gives the full variable domain: DGGITQSPKYLFRKEGQNVTLSCEQNLNHDAMYWYRQDPGQGLRLIYYSQIVNDFQKGDIAEGYSVSREKKESFPLTVTSAQKNPTAFYLCASSGQGGQPQHFGDGTRLSIL.